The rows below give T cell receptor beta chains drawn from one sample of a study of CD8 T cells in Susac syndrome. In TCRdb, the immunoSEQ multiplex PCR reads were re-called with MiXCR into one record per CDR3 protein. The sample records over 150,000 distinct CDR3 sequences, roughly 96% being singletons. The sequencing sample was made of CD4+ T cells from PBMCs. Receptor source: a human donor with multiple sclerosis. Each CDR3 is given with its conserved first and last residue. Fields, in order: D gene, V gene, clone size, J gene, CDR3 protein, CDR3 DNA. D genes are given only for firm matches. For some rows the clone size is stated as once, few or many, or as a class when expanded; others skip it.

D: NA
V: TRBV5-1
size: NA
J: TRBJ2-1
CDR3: CASSLGYYNEQFF
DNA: TGCGCCAGCAGCTTAGGCTACTACAATGAGCAGTTCTTC

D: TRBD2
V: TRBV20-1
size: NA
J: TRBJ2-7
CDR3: CSAWGGGSSYEQYF
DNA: TGCAGTGCCTGGGGCGGGGGGAGCTCCTACGAGCAGTACTTC

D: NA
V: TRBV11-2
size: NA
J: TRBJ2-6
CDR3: CASPPRESSGANVLTF
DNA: TGTGCCAGCCCCCCCCGGGAGTCTTCTGGGGCCAACGTCCTGACTTTC

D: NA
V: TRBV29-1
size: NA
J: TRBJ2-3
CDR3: CSVVRPYTDTQYF
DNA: TGCAGCGTTGTAAGGCCATACACAGATACGCAGTATTTT

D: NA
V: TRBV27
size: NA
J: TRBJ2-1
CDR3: CASSAQGFPYNEQFF
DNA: TGTGCCAGCAGCGCACAGGGTTTCCCATACAATGAGCAGTTCTTC

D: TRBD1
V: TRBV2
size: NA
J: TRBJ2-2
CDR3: CASRRGPPGHTGELFF
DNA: TGTGCCAGCAGAAGGGGGCCCCCCGGGCACACCGGGGAGCTGTTTTTT

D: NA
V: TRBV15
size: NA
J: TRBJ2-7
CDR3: CATSRDLRFQYF
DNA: TGTGCCACCAGCAGAGATCTGAGGTTCCAGTACTTC

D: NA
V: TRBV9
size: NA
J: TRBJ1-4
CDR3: CASSVGGMGKLFF
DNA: TGTGCCAGCAGCGTAGGAGGTATGGGGAAACTGTTTTTT

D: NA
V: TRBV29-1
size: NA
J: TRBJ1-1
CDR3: CSATRGRDTEAFF
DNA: TGCAGCGCCACCCGAGGGCGGGACACTGAAGCTTTCTTT

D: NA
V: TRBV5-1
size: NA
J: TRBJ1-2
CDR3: CASSLATREGYTF
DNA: TGCGCCAGCAGCTTGGCTACACGGGAAGGCTACACCTTC

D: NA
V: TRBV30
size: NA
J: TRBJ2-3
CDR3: CAWETTGGETDTQYF
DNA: TGTGCCTGGGAGACCACCGGAGGGGAGACAGATACGCAGTATTTT

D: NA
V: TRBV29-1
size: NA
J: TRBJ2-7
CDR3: CSVAASQLSYEQYF
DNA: TGCAGCGTTGCCGCAAGCCAACTATCCTACGAGCAGTACTTC

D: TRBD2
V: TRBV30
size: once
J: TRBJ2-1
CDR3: CAWSVGRTSGLPGEQFF
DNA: TGTGCCTGGAGTGTTGGACGGACTAGCGGGCTCCCGGGTGAGCAGTTCTTC

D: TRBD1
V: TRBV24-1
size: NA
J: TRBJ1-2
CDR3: CATSSGQDYGYTF
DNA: TGTGCCACCAGCTCGGGACAGGACTATGGCTACACCTTC

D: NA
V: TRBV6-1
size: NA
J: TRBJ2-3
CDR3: CASRGRLSTDTQYF
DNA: TGTGCCAGCAGGGGCCGACTGAGCACAGATACGCAGTATTTT

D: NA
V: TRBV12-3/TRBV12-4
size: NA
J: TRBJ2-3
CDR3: CASSRDRHTDTQYF
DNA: TGTGCCAGCAGTCGGGACCGTCACACAGATACGCAGTATTTT

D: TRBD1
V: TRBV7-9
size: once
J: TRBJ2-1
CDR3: CASRPLGTVQSYNEQFF
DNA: TGTGCCAGCAGGCCTTTAGGGACAGTCCAATCCTACAATGAGCAGTTCTTC

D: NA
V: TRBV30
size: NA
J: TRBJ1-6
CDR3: CAWSVDRERAPLHF
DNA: TGTGCCTGGAGTGTAGATAGGGAGCGGGCACCCCTCCACTTT

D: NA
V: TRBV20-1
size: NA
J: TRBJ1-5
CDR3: CSAKRQGNQPQLF
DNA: TGCAGTGCTAAAAGACAAGGCAATCAGCCCCAGCTTTTT

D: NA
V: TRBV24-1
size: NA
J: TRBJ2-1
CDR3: CATSGTGGFGEQFF
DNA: TGTGCCACCAGTGGCACAGGTGGGTTCGGGGAGCAGTTCTTC

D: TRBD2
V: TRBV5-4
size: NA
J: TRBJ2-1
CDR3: CASSPGLAGMYNEQFF
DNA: TGTGCCAGCAGCCCGGGACTAGCGGGGATGTACAATGAGCAGTTCTTC

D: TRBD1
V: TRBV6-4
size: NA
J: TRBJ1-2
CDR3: CASSRDRLTNYGYTF
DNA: TGTGCCAGCAGCCGGGACAGACTCACTAACTATGGCTACACCTTC

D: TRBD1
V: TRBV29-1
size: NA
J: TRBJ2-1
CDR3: CSVARRGGPYNEQFF
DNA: TGCAGCGTCGCCAGGAGAGGGGGCCCCTACAATGAGCAGTTCTTC

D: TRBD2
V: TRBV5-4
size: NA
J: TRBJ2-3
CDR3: CASSPPSGETDTQYF
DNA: TGTGCCAGCAGCCCGCCTAGCGGAGAAACAGATACGCAGTATTTT

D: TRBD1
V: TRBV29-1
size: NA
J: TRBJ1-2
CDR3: CSADQWDREANYGYTF
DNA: TGCAGCGCCGATCAATGGGACAGAGAAGCTAACTATGGCTACACCTTC

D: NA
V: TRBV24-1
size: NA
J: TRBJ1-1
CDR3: CATSGDNTEAFF
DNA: TGTGCCACCAGTGGGGATAACACTGAAGCTTTCTTT

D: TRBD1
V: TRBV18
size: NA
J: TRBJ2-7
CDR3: CASSQRTGEYEQYF
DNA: TGTGCCAGCTCACAACGGACAGGGGAATACGAGCAGTACTTC

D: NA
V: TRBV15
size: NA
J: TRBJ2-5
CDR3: CATSLGGETQYF
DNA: TGTGCCACCTCTCTCGGGGGAGAGACCCAGTACTTC

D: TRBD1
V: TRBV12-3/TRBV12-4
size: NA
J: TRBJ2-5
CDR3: CASSLPQGETQYF
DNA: TGTGCCAGCAGTCTTCCACAGGGGGAGACCCAGTACTTC

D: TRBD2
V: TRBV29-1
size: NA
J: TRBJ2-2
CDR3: CSVGRTRDGELFF
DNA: TGCAGCGTCGGGAGGACACGGGACGGGGAGCTGTTTTTT

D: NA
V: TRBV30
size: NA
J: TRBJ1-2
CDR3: CAWTEGGYGYTF
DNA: TGTGCCTGGACCGAGGGGGGCTATGGCTACACCTTC

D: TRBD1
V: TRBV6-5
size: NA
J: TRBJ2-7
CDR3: CATTAPQGSREQYF
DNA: TGTGCCACCACTGCCCCACAGGGGAGTAGGGAGCAGTACTTC

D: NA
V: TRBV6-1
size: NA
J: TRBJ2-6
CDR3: CASSRDGGLSGANVLTF
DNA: TGTGCCAGCAGTCGAGACGGGGGCCTCTCTGGGGCCAACGTCCTGACTTTC

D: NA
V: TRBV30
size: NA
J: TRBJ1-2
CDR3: CAWTSRGRENYGYTF
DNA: TGTGCCTGGACCTCACGGGGCAGGGAAAACTATGGCTACACCTTC

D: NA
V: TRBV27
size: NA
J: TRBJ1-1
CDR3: CARPPRGGTEAFF
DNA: TGTGCCAGACCCCCGAGGGGAGGAACTGAAGCTTTCTTT